One sample yielded the 15 T cell receptor beta chains listed below, sequenced in a study of T cells in tuberculosis. The time point: new active TB diagnosis, blood taken before or within 7 days of starting treatment. Clones were read by immunoSEQ multiplex PCR, and TCRdb kept only the in-frame ones, dropping some. The table has about 33,000 clones, roughly nine tenths seen once. The specimen was PBMCs, collected at tuberculosis diagnosis. Receptors were obtained from an adult with tuberculosis.

The V call is TRBV7-2, the J call TRBJ2-4; the D gene is possibly TRBD1 (6 bases). Germline V gives CDR1 SGHTA, CDR2 FQGNSA. V was clipped by 1 base and J by 8 bases, with 6 bases between them. The CDR3 runs 12 residues. The CDR3 loop is CASSLEGDIQYF. CDR3 sequence (DNA): TGTGCCAGCAGCTTAGAGGGGGACATTCAGTACTTC.

V is TRBV28 and J is TRBJ2-1, with 12 bases lining up with TRBD2. Germline assignment: CDR1 MDHEN and CDR2 SYDVKM. With 6 bases clipped from V and 0 bases from J, the junction kept 9 bases outside the gene matches. CDR3 length: 18 residues. CDR3 protein: CASSPQTSGGSSYNEQFF. The DNA for the CDR3 is TGTGCCAGCAGCCCCCAGACTAGCGGGGGTAGCTCCTACAATGAGCAGTTCTTC.

The chain joins TRBV7-9 to TRBJ2-1; 9 bases are shared with TRBD1. This CDR3 has 15 amino acids. The V gene's germline CDR1 is SEHNR and CDR2 FQNEAQ (reference sequence). Unmatched junction bases numbered 6, after V lost 2 bases and J lost 7 bases. The CDR3 here is CASSLRGQGKNEQFF. The CDR3, as DNA: TGTGCCAGCAGCTTAAGGGGACAGGGTAAGAATGAGCAGTTCTTC. The full variable domain, completed using reference TRBV7-9 and TRBJ2-1, is DTGVSQNPRHKITKRGQNVTFRCDPISEHNRLYWYRQTLGQGPEFLTYFQNEAQLEKSRLLSDRFSAERPKGSFSTLEIQRTEQGDSAMYLCASSLRGQGKNEQFFGPGTRLTVL.

This clone was recorded only once. The chain uses TRBV4-1 and TRBJ1-2; D gene uncertain. The germline V and J ends were trimmed by 0 bases and 4 bases, with 6 bases remaining between them. The length of the CDR3 is 13 residues. Germline V gives CDR1 MGHRA, CDR2 YSYEKL. DNA for the CDR3: TGCGCCAGCAGCCAAGACCAGTCCTATGGCTACACCTTC. This sequence encodes CASSQDQSYGYTF.

V gene TRBV4-2 combines with J gene TRBJ2-5; 11 positions agree with TRBD2. Germline trimming cut 5 bases from V and 2 bases from J; bases unmatched to any gene: 4. Germline lookup yields CDR1 LGHNA and CDR2 YNFKEQ. The CDR3 contains 15 residues. In DNA form, the CDR3 reads TGTGCCAGCAGCGCCGGGACTAGCGGACAAGAGACCCAGTACTTC. It codes for CASSAGTSGQETQYF.

V and J are TRBV28 and TRBJ1-2; TRBD1 matches at 9 bases. CDR3 length: 15 amino acids. Germline V gene lookup returns CDR1 MDHEN and CDR2 SYDVKM. Trimming at V came to 4 bases and at J to 2 bases, leaving 5 bases not matched to a gene. DNA for the CDR3: TGTGCCAGCAGTTCGGGACAGGGTATCAACTATGGCTACACCTTC. Its translation is CASSSGQGINYGYTF.

The V call is TRBV5-6, the J call TRBJ2-3; TRBD2 matches at 7 bases. V trimming: 4 bases; J trimming: 3 bases; junction bases outside the gene matches: 2. There are 13 residues in the CDR3. Per germline, CDR1 SGHDT and CDR2 YYEEEE. The CDR3 spells CASSLGGTDTQYF. DNA for the CDR3: TGTGCCAGCAGCCTCGGGGGGACAGATACGCAGTATTTT. Full variable domain (remainder filled in from reference TRBV5-6 and TRBJ2-3): DAGVTQSPTHLIKTRGQQVTLRCSPKSGHDTVSWYQQALGQGPQFIFQYYEEEERQRGNFPDRFSGHQFPNYSSELNVNALLLGDSALYLCASSLGGTDTQYFGPGTRLTVL.

This chain joins TRBV25-1 and TRBJ1-1; no clear D. The CDR3 is 13 residues long. From germline, CDR1 is MGHDK and CDR2 SYGVNS. V was cut by 6 bases and J by 3 bases, with 11 bases left in between. In DNA form, the CDR3 reads TGTGCCAGCAGCCCGGGTTTGTACACTGAAGCTTTCTTT. Encoded protein: CASSPGLYTEAFF.

V gene TRBV29-1 combines with J gene TRBJ2-7, with D perhaps matching TRBD2 (7 bases). From germline, CDR1 is SQVTM and CDR2 ANQGSEA. The CDR3 has 13 residues. Trimming left V 5 bases short and J 6 bases short, with 17 bases between. The CDR3 DNA follows: TGCAGCGTTTTACGGGGGGCGCGCTCCGAGCAGTACTTC. Translation: CSVLRGARSEQYF.

This clone was counted a single time. This rearrangement joins TRBV7-9 to TRBJ1-1, with TRBD1 as a possible D gene (5 bases). Trimming took 4 bases from V and 0 from J, leaving 18 bases between them. The CDR3 has 17 amino acids. In germline, CDR1 is SEHNR, CDR2 FQNEAQ (reference sequence). The chain's CDR3 is CASSSDRTGHMNTEAFF. The CDR3 nucleotides read TGTGCCAGCAGCTCAGATCGTACAGGCCATATGAACACTGAAGCTTTCTTT. The entire variable domain, with the rest obtained from reference TRBV7-9 and TRBJ1-1, is as follows: DTGVSQNPRHKITKRGQNVTFRCDPISEHNRLYWYRQTLGQGPEFLTYFQNEAQLEKSRLLSDRFSAERPKGSFSTLEIQRTEQGDSAMYLCASSSDRTGHMNTEAFFGQGTRLTVV.

The chain links TRBV29-1 to TRBJ1-4; 7 bases are a match to TRBD1. Germline-derived CDR1 and CDR2 are SQVTM and ANQGSEA. The ends lost 0 bases at V and 7 bases at J; junction bases unmatched: 5. The CDR3 has 14 amino acids. The CDR3 here is CSVEDGTEAEKLFF. For the CDR3, the DNA is TGCAGCGTTGAAGACGGGACAGAGGCTGAAAAACTGTTTTTT.

The CDR3 sequence: CAWSKAGGTDTQYF. The DNA of the CDR3 is TGTGCCTGGAGTAAGGCCGGGGGCACAGATACGCAGTATTTT. The chain links TRBV30 to TRBJ2-3, with a tentative D call TRBD2 (5 bases). The CDR3 sequence is 14 residues long. Per germline, CDR1 GTSNPN and CDR2 SVGIG (reference sequence). V was cut by 2 bases and J by 1 base, with 10 bases left in between. Complete variable domain (other parts from reference TRBV30 and TRBJ2-3): SQTIHQWPATLVQPVGSPLSLECTVEGTSNPNLYWYRQAAGRGLQLLFYSVGIGQISSEVPQNLSASRPQDRQFILSSKKLLLSDSGFYLCAWSKAGGTDTQYFGPGTRLTVL.

J is TRBJ2-5 and V is TRBV7-9, with 11 nucleotides matching TRBD2. CDR3 length equals 15 residues. V lost 5 bases to trimming and J lost 5 bases; unmatched junction nucleotides: 7. The germline V gene encodes CDR1 SEHNR and CDR2 FQNEAQ (reference sequence). CDR3 DNA: TGTGCCAGCAGCCCCAGACTAGCGGGATTGGAGACCCAGTACTTC. Translated, it gives CASSPRLAGLETQYF.

The chain employs TRBV9 and TRBJ1-1; 7 positions agree with TRBD1. Germline V gene data show CDR1 as SGDLS and CDR2 as YYNGEE. The CDR3 runs to 15 residues. Germline trimming cut 0 bases from V and 0 bases from J; bases unmatched to any gene: 2. The CDR3 is CASSVGGTVNTEAFF. The CDR3 DNA reads as TGTGCCAGCAGCGTAGGAGGGACAGTGAACACTGAAGCTTTCTTT.

V gene TRBV6-1 combines with J gene TRBJ2-3; 8 nucleotides line up with TRBD2. The CDR3 totals 18 residues. The germline gives CDR1 MNHNS, CDR2 SASEGT. The ends lost 0 bases at V and 6 bases at J; junction bases unmatched: 14. CDR3 in amino acids: CASSEALRAAGGSDTQYF. CDR3 bases: TGTGCCAGCAGTGAAGCGCTTCGGGCGGCGGGAGGTTCTGATACGCAGTATTTT.